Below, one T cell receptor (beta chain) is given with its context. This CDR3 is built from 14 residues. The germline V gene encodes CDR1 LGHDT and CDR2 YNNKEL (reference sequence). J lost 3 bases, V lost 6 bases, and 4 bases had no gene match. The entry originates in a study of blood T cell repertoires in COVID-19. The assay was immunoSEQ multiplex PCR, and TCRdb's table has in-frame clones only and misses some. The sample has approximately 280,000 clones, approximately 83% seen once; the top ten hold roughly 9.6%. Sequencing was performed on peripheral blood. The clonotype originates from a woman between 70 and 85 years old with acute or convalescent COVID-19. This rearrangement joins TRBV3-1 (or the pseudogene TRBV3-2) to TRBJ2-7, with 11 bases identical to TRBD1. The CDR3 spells CASSSGQGDYEQYF. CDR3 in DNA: TGTGCCAGCAGTTCGGGACAGGGGGACTACGAGCAGTACTTC.